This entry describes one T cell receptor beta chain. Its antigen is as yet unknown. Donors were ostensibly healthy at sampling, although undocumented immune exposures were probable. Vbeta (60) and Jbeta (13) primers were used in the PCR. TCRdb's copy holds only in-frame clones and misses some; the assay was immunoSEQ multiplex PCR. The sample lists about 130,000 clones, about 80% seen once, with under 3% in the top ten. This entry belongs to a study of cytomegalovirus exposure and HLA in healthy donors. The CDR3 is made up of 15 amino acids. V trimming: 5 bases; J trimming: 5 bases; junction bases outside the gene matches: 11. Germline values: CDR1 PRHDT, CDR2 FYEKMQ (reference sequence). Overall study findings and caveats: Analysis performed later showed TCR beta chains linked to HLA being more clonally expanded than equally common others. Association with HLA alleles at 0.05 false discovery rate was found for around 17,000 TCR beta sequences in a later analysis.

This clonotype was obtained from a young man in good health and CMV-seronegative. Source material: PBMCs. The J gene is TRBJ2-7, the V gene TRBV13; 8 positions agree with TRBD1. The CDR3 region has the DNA TGTGCCAGCAGCGACGCCGGGACAGGACTCGACGAGCAGTACTTC. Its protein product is CASSDAGTGLDEQYF.